The next 27 T cell receptor beta chains were all read from a single sample in a study of T cells in women clearing cervical HPV infection. Only in-frame clones appear in the TCRdb table, and some are missing; sequencing was by immunoSEQ multiplex PCR. This repertoire includes approximately 37,000 clones. Specimen: blood buffy coat. These receptors all stem from a woman between 18 and 69 years old with a cervical HPV16 infection that either progressed to CIN3+ or cleared (not recorded which).

As concerns this clone: The read stops 3 residues short of the end of the CDR3; the missing end is completed from the germline J gene. The chain is built from TRBV18 and TRBJ2-1; 12 nucleotides align to TRBD2. Germline V gene lookup returns CDR1 KGHSH and CDR2 LQKENI. V was pared by 3 bases and J by 0 bases, with 6 bases of the junction left unmatched. This CDR3 spans 18 amino acids. The covered CDR3 bases are TGTGCCAGCTCACCTATTGGACTAGCGGGAAGCTCCTACAATGAG. As protein: CASSPIGLAGSSYNE. The entire CDR3 sequence reads CASSPIGLAGSSYNEQFF.

Regarding this clone: Coverage ceases 3 residues before the CDR3 finishes, and the germline J gene fills in the end. The V call is TRBV6-2 or TRBV6-3, the J call TRBJ1-1; D uncertain. Per germline, CDR1 MNHEY and CDR2 SVGEGT. The CDR3 has 12 residues. The CDR3 DNA, read in part, is TGTGCCAGCAGTTACTCGGGCAAGCAA. Translated: CASSYSGKQ. The CDR3, in full, reads CASSYSGKQAFF.

Worth noting for this clone: The read falls 3 residues short of the CDR3 end, and the missing part is taken from the germline J gene. J is TRBJ2-4 and V is TRBV5-1; perhaps TRBD1 as D (6 bases). Trimming cost V 8 bases and J 8 bases, with 11 bases left between them. Germline values: CDR1 SGHRS, CDR2 YFSETQ. CDR3 size: 11 residues. Partial CDR3 DNA: TGCGCCAGATTCAGGGGAGACATT. This codes for CARFRGDI. The whole CDR3 sequence is CARFRGDIQYF.

A note on this clone: The CDR3 end lies 3 residues beyond the end of the read and is filled in from the germline J gene. Other nucleotide sequences from this sample produce the same CDR3. The chain employs TRBV11-3 and TRBJ1-2; weak D call: TRBD1 (5 bases). The length of the CDR3 is 14 residues. Germline CDR1 is SGHNT and CDR2 is YENEEA. Incomplete CDR3 DNA: TGTGCCAGCAGCTTAGATCTTCAGGGTGAGGGA. Residues: CASSLDLQGEG. In full, the CDR3 reads CASSLDLQGEGYTF.

For this clone: The read comes to an end 3 residues before the CDR3 does, leaving the germline J gene to fill in the end. This rearrangement joins TRBV18 to TRBJ2-5; no definite D call. The V gene's germline CDR1 is KGHSH and CDR2 LQKENI. The CDR3 contains 13 residues. V lost 7 bases to trimming and J lost 3 bases, with 12 bases between them. CDR3 loop: CASFQGLEETQYF. CDR3 DNA (partial): TGTGCCAGCTTTCAAGGGTTGGAAGAGACC.

For this clone: The read ends 3 residues shy of where the CDR3 ends; the end is completed using the germline J gene. The rearrangement links TRBV28 to TRBJ1-3, with D hard to call. V shed 10 bases and J shed 0 bases, with 13 bases lying between them. Germline V gene lookup returns CDR1 MDHEN and CDR2 SYDVKM. This CDR3 is built from 14 residues. The sequenced part of the CDR3 DNA is TGTGCCACCCAGTCTCCCCTCTCTGGAAACACC. It specifies CATQSPLSGNT. The whole CDR3 reads CATQSPLSGNTIYF.

As to this clone: With the read ending 3 residues before the CDR3 end, the germline J gene is used to fill in that end. The chain combines TRBV29-1 with TRBJ1-2; 7 nucleotides line up with TRBD1. There are 13 residues in the CDR3. Looked up from germline, CDR1 is SQVTM and CDR2 is ANQGSEA. V was pared by 1 base and J by 4 bases, with 3 bases of the junction left unmatched. The covered CDR3 bases are TGCAGCGTTGAAGGACAGGGCCTCTATGGC. It translates to CSVEGQGLYG. The CDR3 in full is CSVEGQGLYGYTF.

Comments on this clone: Coverage ceases 3 residues before the CDR3 finishes, and the germline J gene fills in the end. The V call is TRBV28, the J call TRBJ2-5; D is ambiguous. Germline lookup yields CDR1 MDHEN and CDR2 SYDVKM. Trimming shortened V by 3 bases and J by 7 bases, and 9 bases separated the two germline ends. CDR3 length: 12 residues. This CDR3 reads CASSLPPGTQYF. The DNA read from the CDR3 is TGTGCCAGCAGTTTGCCCCCCGGGACC. The full variable domain, with the rest looked up from reference TRBV28 and TRBJ2-5, is DVKVTQSSRYLVKRTGEKVFLECVQDMDHENMFWYRQDPGLGLRLIYFSYDVKMKEKGDIPEGYSVSREKKERFSLILESASTNQTSMYLCASSLPPGTQYFGPGTRLLVL.

As concerns this clone: The CDR3 end falls 3 residues outside the read, so it is completed with the germline J gene. V usage is TRBV20-1 and J usage is TRBJ2-3; D unresolved. Trimming stripped 0 bases from V and 0 bases from J, with 10 bases between. The CDR3 has 15 residues. Germline assignment: CDR1 DFQATT and CDR2 SNEGSKA (reference sequence). This CDR3 is CSARDPLGSTDTQYF. The covered CDR3 bases are TGCAGTGCTAGAGACCCGCTAGGAAGCACAGATACG.

Points on this clone: The read stops 3 residues short of the end of the CDR3; the missing end is completed from the germline J gene. The chain employs TRBV10-3 and TRBJ1-5; TRBD1 agrees at 7 bases. This CDR3 has 16 residues. J lost 3 bases, V lost 0 bases, and 5 bases had no gene match. CDR1 is ENHRY and CDR2 is SYGVKD in the germline V gene. The covered CDR3 bases are TGTGCCATCAGTGAGTCAGGCCAGGGGGACAATCAGCCC. Translated, it gives CAISESGQGDNQP. The entire CDR3 sequence reads CAISESGQGDNQPQHF.

On this clone: The missing CDR3 end, 3 residues past where the read stops, is filled in from the germline J gene. The chain employs TRBV20-1 and TRBJ2-7; 8 bases align to TRBD1. The ends lost 6 bases at V and 5 bases at J; junction bases unmatched: 6. CDR1 is DFQATT, CDR2 SNEGSKA, per germline (reference sequence). The CDR3 has 12 amino acids. The CDR3 loop reads CSARTGLDEQYF. CDR3 bases read: TGCAGTGCGCGGACAGGGTTGGACGAG.

As regards this clone: Sequencing ends 3 residues short of the CDR3 end; the germline J gene provides the rest. The chain has TRBV28 and TRBJ1-1; 8 nucleotides agree with TRBD1. J lost 1 base, V lost 5 bases, and 3 bases had no gene match. This CDR3 comprises 14 residues. Germline CDR1 and CDR2: MDHEN and SYDVKM. The CDR3 region is CASSLGQGNTEAFF. The part of the CDR3 DNA that was read is TGTGCCAGCAGTCTCGGACAGGGGAACACTGAA.

The CDR3 here is CASSDRDRVNQPQHF. The sequenced CDR3 bases are TGTGCCAGCAGTGACCGGGACAGGGTCAATCAGCCC. The chain joins TRBV2 to TRBJ1-5; 9 nucleotides align to TRBD1. The sequenced fragment ends 3 residues before the CDR3 boundary, so the rest is inferred from the germline J gene. V was clipped by 3 bases and J by 3 bases; unmatched bases: 3. The CDR3 runs 15 residues. The germline V gene has CDR1 SNHLY and CDR2 FYNNEI.

On this clone: The read halts 3 residues ahead of the CDR3 end, with the missing end drawn from the germline J gene. V usage is TRBV7-6 and J usage is TRBJ1-2; D not certain. The CDR3 covers 15 residues. In germline, CDR1 is SGHVS, CDR2 FNYEAQ. This CDR3 reads CASRALAGADNDYTF. CDR3 DNA (partial): TGTGCCAGCAGAGCACTAGCGGGAGCAGACAATGAC.

In the case of this clone: The read stops 3 residues short of the end of the CDR3; the missing end is completed from the germline J gene. This chain uses TRBV7-2 with TRBJ1-2; no definite D call. The CDR3 is 15 amino acids. Germline V gives CDR1 SGHTA, CDR2 FQGNSA. CDR3 DNA, as far as it was read: TGTGCCAGCAGCTTAGCCCTTGGGCGGGAGTCCGAC. Translation: CASSLALGRESD. The CDR3, in full, reads CASSLALGRESDYTF.

About this clone itself: Sequencing ends 3 residues short of the CDR3 end; the germline J gene provides the rest. This chain connects TRBV4-1 to TRBJ2-2; D unclear. Germline V CDR1 and CDR2: MGHRA, YSYEKL. The ends were cut back, 1 base at V and 2 bases at J, with 17 bases in the middle. The CDR3 sequence is 18 residues long. CDR3 bases read: TGCGCCAGCAGCCAAGTGTTGCAGCGAAGGAAAAACACCGGGGAG. It specifies CASSQVLQRRKNTGE. The whole CDR3 region reads CASSQVLQRRKNTGELFF.

Regarding this clone: The read finishes 3 residues shy of the CDR3 end, and the germline J gene is used to complete it. The genes are TRBV27 and TRBJ2-7; unclear D gene. Germline assignment: CDR1 MNHEY and CDR2 SMNVEV (reference sequence). V shed 4 bases and J shed 4 bases, with 14 bases lying between them. The CDR3 is made up of 14 amino acids. The CDR3 sequence is CASSSQGLSYEQYF. Incomplete CDR3 DNA: TGTGCCAGCAGTTCTCAAGGGCTTTCGTACGAG.

Concerning this clone itself: The CDR3 goes on 3 residues after the read ends, and that part is filled in from the germline J gene. The V gene is TRBV11-3, the J gene TRBJ2-3; 8 nucleotides match TRBD2. The CDR3 is made up of 15 amino acids. The V gene end was trimmed by 5 bases and the J gene end by 3 bases; junction bases not matched to a gene: 7. CDR1 is SGHNT, CDR2 YENEEA, per germline. CDR3 DNA, as far as it was read: TGTGCCAGCAGCCCGGGACTAGTAGGTACAGATACG. This sequence encodes CASSPGLVGTDT. The CDR3, in full, reads CASSPGLVGTDTQYF. The full variable domain, rest sourced from reference TRBV11-3 and TRBJ2-3, is EAGVVQSPRYKIIEKKQPVAFWCNPISGHNTLYWYLQNLGQGPELLIRYENEEAVDDSQLPKDRFSAERLKGVDSTLKIQPAELGDSAVYLCASSPGLVGTDTQYFGPGTRLTVL.

Note on this clone: Read data end 3 residues before the CDR3 end; the end is taken from the germline J gene. This sequence joins TRBV13 and TRBJ2-7; 9 positions agree with TRBD2. With V trimmed by 4 bases and J by 3 bases, 16 bases remained unmatched. CDR1 and CDR2 (germline): PRHDT, FYEKMQ (reference sequence). The CDR3 extends over 18 amino acids. The sequenced part of the CDR3 DNA is TGTGCCAGCAGCTCTCTTGGGCCTAGCGGGGTGGGAGGCTACGAG. Translating gives CASSSLGPSGVGGYE. The entire CDR3 protein is CASSSLGPSGVGGYEQYF.

On this clone itself: The read comes to an end 3 residues before the CDR3 does, leaving the germline J gene to fill in the end. V and J are TRBV19 and TRBJ1-2; no clear D. This CDR3 is 14 amino acids long. Germline V gene sequence: CDR1 LNHDA, CDR2 SQIVND (reference sequence). The part of the CDR3 DNA that was read is TGTGCCAGTAGCCGGACTAGCGACTCCTACGAC. It is translated as CASSRTSDSYD. The CDR3, in full, reads CASSRTSDSYDYTF. The complete variable domain, with remaining parts taken from reference TRBV19 and TRBJ1-2, reads DGGITQSPKYLFRKEGQNVTLSCEQNLNHDAMYWYRQDPGQGLRLIYYSQIVNDFQKGDIAEGYSVSREKKESFPLTVTSAQKNPTAFYLCASSRTSDSYDYTFGSGTRLTVV.

As for this clone: The sequenced fragment ends 3 residues before the CDR3 boundary, so the rest is inferred from the germline J gene. The genes are TRBV28 and TRBJ2-7; TRBD1 might be the D (6 bases). CDR3 length equals 13 residues. V was trimmed by 5 bases and J by 4 bases, leaving 12 bases between them. Germline V gene sequence: CDR1 MDHEN, CDR2 SYDVKM. CDR3 protein: CASSTQQGYEQYF. The sequenced part of the CDR3 DNA is TGTGCCAGCAGTACACAACAGGGATACGAG.

About this clone itself: The read ends 3 residues early relative to the CDR3; the germline J gene fills the gap. The chain recombines TRBV7-8 with TRBJ1-4; the match to TRBD1 covers 8 bases. The CDR3 has 18 amino acids. Per germline, CDR1 SGHVS and CDR2 FQNEAQ. CDR3 protein: CASSPDRGFRSGANVLFF. CDR3 DNA, as far as it was read: TGTGCCAGCAGCCCCGACAGGGGTTTTCGCTCTGGGGCCAACGTA.

About this clone: Its ends do not fully match the called genes, so a read error is possible. The read stops 3 residues short of the end of the CDR3; the missing end is completed from the germline J gene. This chain connects TRBV19 to TRBJ1-2; possible D gene TRBD1, 5 bases. This CDR3 comprises 14 residues. Germline V lookup: CDR1 LNHDA, CDR2 SQIVND (reference sequence). Incomplete CDR3 DNA: TGTGCCACTAGTTTTACCGGGACTCTTGGATGC. This gives the protein CATSFTGTLGC. The whole CDR3 reads CATSFTGTLGCYTF.

Regarding this clone: The junction and the germline gene differ at one end; a read error may be behind it. The CDR3 bases that were read are TGTGCTAGCAGCTTGAGCGGGAGCACAGATACG. It is translated as CASSLSGSTDT. The CDR3 reads in full as CASSLSGSTDTQYF. The genes are TRBV7-7 and TRBJ2-3, with a weak D call TRBD2 (6 bases). Sequencing ends 3 residues short of the CDR3 end; the germline J gene provides the rest. The CDR3 is 14 residues long. CDR1 is SSHAT, CDR2 FNYEAQ, per germline (reference sequence).

On this clone itself: The read gets to within 3 residues of the CDR3 end, and the germline J gene fills in the rest. The genes are TRBV19 and TRBJ2-3; 8 bases agree with TRBD1. Germline-derived CDR1 and CDR2 are LNHDA and SQIVND (reference sequence). CDR3 length: 13 residues. The covered CDR3 bases are TGTGCCACCGGACAGGGTAGCCCCCAGCCG. It encodes CATGQGSPQP. The whole CDR3 protein reads CATGQGSPQPQYF.

Turning to this clone: The CDR3 end is not reached by the read, which stops 3 residues before it; the germline J gene fills it in. The genes are TRBV19 and TRBJ1-5; D remains unclear. V was clipped by 3 bases and J by 6 bases, with 15 bases between them. CDR3 length: 15 residues. Germline values: CDR1 LNHDA, CDR2 SQIVND (reference sequence). The part of the CDR3 DNA that was read is TGTGCCAGTAGTATGGGCAGCACGCGCCGTCAGCCC. Its protein product is CASSMGSTRRQP. The CDR3 in its entirety is CASSMGSTRRQPQHF.

In the case of this clone: Compared with germline, one end of the junction differs, possibly owing to a read error. Sequencing ends 3 residues short of the CDR3 end; the germline J gene provides the rest. The sample has other DNA sequences that encode this CDR3 too. The J gene is TRBJ1-3, the V gene TRBV30, with D tentatively TRBD1 (5 bases). CDR1 is GTSNPN, CDR2 SVGIG, per germline (reference sequence). The CDR3 is 13 residues long. Incomplete CDR3 DNA: TGTGCCTGGGGCCCTGACGGGGGAAACACG. It specifies CAWGPDGGNT. The entire CDR3 protein is CAWGPDGGNTIYF. The full variable domain, with the rest looked up from reference TRBV30 and TRBJ1-3, is SQTIHQWPATLVQPVGSPLSLECTVEGTSNPNLYWYRQAAGRGLQLLFYSVGIGQISSEVPQNLSASRPQDRQFILSSKKLLLSDSGFYLCAWGPDGGNTIYFGEGSWLTVV.